Following are 27 T cell receptor beta chains from one sample sequenced in a study of T cell responses to AZD1222 COVID-19 vaccine. Assay: immunoSEQ multiplex PCR; the TCRdb copy retains only in-frame clones and omits some. The sample includes 200,000 to 250,000 clones, about 95% of them seen just once. Sequenced material: peripheral blood, taken 28 days after the second dose of the MenACWY control vaccine. Receptors originate from an adult who received the MenACWY meningococcal vaccine as a control.

This clone was counted between two and nine times. V gene TRBV6-2 or TRBV6-3 combines with J gene TRBJ1-6; D is perhaps TRBD1 (5 bases). V was shortened by 2 bases and J by 2 bases, with 10 bases between the two germline ends. CDR1 MNHEY and CDR2 SVGEGT come from the germline V gene. The CDR3 consists of 16 residues. The CDR3: CASSYRPGAYNSPLHF. The CDR3 DNA reads as TGTGCCAGCAGTTACCGCCCGGGGGCCTATAATTCACCCCTCCACTTT.

This clone was found once. The V call is TRBV7-3, the J call TRBJ2-7; D perhaps matches TRBD1 (5 bases). Trimming stripped 6 bases from V and 4 bases from J, with 13 bases between. Germline CDR1 reads SGHTA; CDR2 reads FQGTGA. This CDR3 region has 13 residues. The CDR3 coding sequence is TGTGCCAGCAGTCTAGGGGTCGGTTACGAGCAGTACTTC. Amino acid sequence: CASSLGVGYEQYF.

The chain joins TRBV7-3 to TRBJ1-1; D not certain. The CDR3 length is 13 residues. Trimming pared 4 bases from V and 3 bases from J, leaving 9 bases between. Germline CDR1 and CDR2: SGHTA and FQGTGA. The CDR3 nucleotides are TGTGCCAGCAGCTCTGGCGGGGACACTGAAGCTTTCTTT. Its translation: CASSSGGDTEAFF.

The genes are TRBV27 and TRBJ2-7; 14 bases line up with TRBD2. Germline trimming cut 5 bases from V and 3 bases from J; bases unmatched to any gene: 9. Germline V gene data show CDR1 as MNHEY and CDR2 as SMNVEV (reference sequence). This CDR3 spans 17 amino acids. The CDR3 loop reads CASSPLPTSGRVYEQYF. In DNA, the CDR3 is TGTGCCAGCAGTCCCCTCCCGACTAGCGGGAGGGTCTACGAGCAGTACTTC.

DNA of the CDR3: TGTGCCAGCAGCCCGGGGGTTGGGAATTCACCCCTCCACTTT. Amino acid sequence: CASSPGVGNSPLHF. This rearrangement joins TRBV16 to TRBJ1-6, with D possibly being TRBD1 (5 bases). There are 14 residues in the CDR3. Trimming took 4 bases from V and 7 from J, leaving 11 bases between them. Looked up from germline, CDR1 is KGHSY and CDR2 is FQNENV.

The chain combines TRBV3-1 (or the pseudogene TRBV3-2) with TRBJ2-2, with 9 positions matching TRBD2. The CDR3 runs to 15 residues. Germline-derived CDR1 and CDR2 are LGHDT and YNNKEL (reference sequence). With 4 bases clipped from V and 5 bases from J, the junction kept 5 bases outside the gene matches. CDR3 residues: CASSLRTSVTGELFF. The CDR3 nucleotides read TGTGCCAGCAGCCTAAGGACTAGCGTGACCGGGGAGCTGTTTTTT.

This chain links TRBV7-2 with TRBJ1-1; D is uncertain. Germline loops: CDR1 SGHTA, CDR2 FQGNSA. Trimming stripped 5 bases from V and 6 bases from J, with 16 bases between. This CDR3 has 14 residues. CDR3 nucleotide sequence: TGTGCCAGCAGCCCTACGAAGGGAGTCGCTGAAGCTTTCTTT. As protein: CASSPTKGVAEAFF.

The chain couples TRBV10-3 to TRBJ1-1, with D hard to call. Germline CDR1 is ENHRY and CDR2 is SYGVKD. The CDR3 spans 15 residues. With 0 bases removed from V and 0 bases from J, the gap between germline ends came to 8 bases. The CDR3: CAISESGQLNTEAFF. The CDR3 DNA reads TGTGCCATCAGTGAGTCCGGGCAGCTGAACACTGAAGCTTTCTTT.

This sequence joins TRBV10-3 and TRBJ1-2, with 7 bases aligning to TRBD1. The CDR3 covers 13 residues. Germline V lookup: CDR1 ENHRY, CDR2 SYGVKD. J gave up 5 bases and V 6 bases, and 6 bases lay outside the gene matches. The chain's CDR3 is CAISEGQDYGYTF. CDR3 nucleotides: TGTGCCATCAGCGAAGGACAGGATTATGGCTACACCTTC.

This rearrangement joins TRBV5-8 to TRBJ1-4, with D hard to call. Trimming took off 3 bases at V and 4 bases at J, with 13 bases between the two ends. Germline assignment: CDR1 SGHTS and CDR2 YDEGEE. CDR3 length: 15 residues. The CDR3 DNA is TGTGCCAGCAGCTCTTCCGGGATTGATAATGAAAAACTGTTTTTT. Its protein product is CASSSSGIDNEKLFF. Full variable domain (rest looked up from reference TRBV5-8 and TRBJ1-4): EAGVTQSPTHLIKTRGQQATLRCSPISGHTSVYWYQQALGLGLQFLLWYDEGEERNRGNFPPRFSGRQFPNYSSELNVNALELEDSALYLCASSSSGIDNEKLFFGSGTQLSVL.

The gene calls are TRBV7-9 and TRBJ1-1; D gene unclear. Trimming shortened V by 5 bases and J by 1 base, and 8 bases separated the two germline ends. The CDR3 runs to 13 residues. Germline CDR1 SEHNR, CDR2 FQNEAQ (reference sequence). CDR3 protein: CASSPTRNTEAFF. Written as DNA, the CDR3 is TGTGCCAGCAGCCCGACTCGGAACACTGAAGCTTTCTTT.

The J gene is TRBJ2-3, the V gene TRBV27; D possibly corresponds to TRBD1 (6 bases). The CDR3 runs 14 residues. In germline, CDR1 is MNHEY, CDR2 SMNVEV (reference sequence). V gave up 3 bases and J gave up 2 bases, with 9 bases separating them. Here the CDR3 DNA reads TGTGCCAGCAGTTTCAGGGGAGACACAGATACGCAGTATTTT. Protein product: CASSFRGDTDTQYF.

The rearrangement uses TRBV6-5 and TRBJ1-1; D uncertain. V gave up 4 bases and J gave up 4 bases, with 13 bases separating them. The CDR3 consists of 14 residues. Germline CDR1 and CDR2: MNHEY and SVGAGI. Written as DNA, the CDR3 is TGTGCCAGCAGTTTTGACTCTCTGGGCACTGAAGCTTTCTTT. Amino acid sequence: CASSFDSLGTEAFF.

V and J are TRBV9 and TRBJ1-1, with a possible D match to TRBD1 (5 bases). Germline V CDR1 and CDR2: SGDLS, YYNGEE. Trimming cost V 0 bases and J 1 base, with 7 bases left between them. The CDR3 is made up of 14 amino acids. The CDR3 DNA follows: TGTGCCAGCAGCGTAGTAACAGGGAACACTGAAGCTTTCTTT. Translation: CASSVVTGNTEAFF.

This rearrangement joins TRBV9 to TRBJ2-3; D ambiguous. The germline gives CDR1 SGDLS, CDR2 YYNGEE. V lost 3 bases and J 6 bases, leaving 8 bases between the germline ends. This CDR3 contains 12 residues. CDR3 nucleotides: TGTGCCAGCAGCGAACGGGTTGATACGCAGTATTTT. This codes for CASSERVDTQYF.

The CDR3 loop reads CASSLLPGTQDGYTF. CDR3 DNA sequence: TGTGCCAGCAGCCTTCTGCCCGGGACACAGGATGGCTACACCTTC. The chain employs TRBV4-2 and TRBJ1-2; D may be TRBD1 (6 bases). This CDR3 comprises 15 residues. CDR1 and CDR2 from the germline V gene are LGHNA and YNFKEQ. V lost 4 bases and J 6 bases, leaving 18 bases between the germline ends.

The chain couples TRBV30 to TRBJ2-7; TRBD1 aligns across 8 bases. V was pared by 3 bases and J by 3 bases, with 7 bases of the junction left unmatched. This CDR3 spans 14 amino acids. From germline, CDR1 is GTSNPN and CDR2 SVGIG (reference sequence). The CDR3 coding sequence is TGTGCCTGGAGGGCGCAGGGGGCGTTCTACGAGCAGTACTTC. This gives the protein CAWRAQGAFYEQYF.

The chain carries TRBV28 and TRBJ2-7; TRBD2 aligns across 11 bases. The germline V gene encodes CDR1 MDHEN and CDR2 SYDVKM. V shed 6 bases, J shed 3 bases, and the junction held 13 bases outside the gene matches. The CDR3 covers 17 residues. CDR3 region: CASSSTPGLAEYYEQYF. The CDR3 region has the DNA TGTGCCAGCAGCTCAACCCCGGGACTAGCGGAATACTACGAGCAGTACTTC.

This clone appeared a single time. The genes are TRBV19 and TRBJ2-5; 7 bases match TRBD1. The CDR3 is made up of 15 amino acids. Trimming cost V 3 bases and J 1 base; bases outside gene matches: 5. Per germline, CDR1 LNHDA and CDR2 SQIVND (reference sequence). CDR3 sequence: CASSMLQGVQETQYF. DNA for the CDR3: TGTGCCAGTAGTATGCTCCAGGGGGTCCAAGAGACCCAGTACTTC.

This sequence joins TRBV7-9 and TRBJ1-3; D is perhaps TRBD1 (5 bases). Trimming left V 2 bases short and J 0 bases short, with 8 bases between. CDR1 is SEHNR, CDR2 FQNEAQ, per germline (reference sequence). CDR3 length: 15 amino acids. The CDR3 bases are TGTGCCAGCAGCTTAAGACAGAACTCTGGAAACACCATATATTTT. As protein: CASSLRQNSGNTIYF.

The chain employs TRBV5-1 and TRBJ1-6; D not certain. Trimming took 2 bases from V and 7 from J, leaving 13 bases between them. This CDR3 comprises 15 residues. In germline, CDR1 is SGHRS, CDR2 YFSETQ. Written as DNA, the CDR3 is TGCGCCAGCAGCTTAGGACCAGGAGGAAATTCACCCCTCCACTTT. Its protein is CASSLGPGGNSPLHF.

The chain employs TRBV4-1 and TRBJ1-1; tentative D call: TRBD1 (6 bases). Germline V gives CDR1 MGHRA, CDR2 YSYEKL. The V and J ends lost 1 base and 1 base respectively, with 16 bases between them. This CDR3 spans 17 amino acids. CDR3 nucleotides: TGCGCCAGCAGCCAAGGATGGCAGGGGACGCGGAACACTGAAGCTTTCTTT. Translating it yields CASSQGWQGTRNTEAFF.

The V gene is TRBV5-5, the J gene TRBJ1-6, with 12 bases matching TRBD1. The length of the CDR3 is 17 residues. The J segment lost 7 bases and the V segment lost 2 bases, leaving 7 bases of the junction unmatched. The germline CDR1 and CDR2 sequences are SGHKS and YYEKEE (reference sequence). CDR3 loop: CASSLYRDRGLNSPLHF. CDR3 nucleotide sequence: TGTGCCAGCAGCTTATACCGGGACAGGGGGCTGAATTCACCCCTCCACTTT. Full variable domain (outside the CDR3, taken from reference TRBV5-5 and TRBJ1-6): DAGVTQSPTHLIKTRGQQVTLRCSPISGHKSVSWYQQVLGQGPQFIFQYYEKEERGRGNFPDRFSARQFPNYSSELNVNALLLGDSALYLCASSLYRDRGLNSPLHFGNGTRLTVT.

The V and J genes are TRBV3-1 (or the pseudogene TRBV3-2) and TRBJ2-2; D gene uncertain. Germline V lookup: CDR1 LGHDT, CDR2 YNNKEL (reference sequence). The V end lost 0 bases, the J end lost 4 bases, and 3 bases lay between the germline ends. The CDR3 consists of 13 residues. CDR3 nucleotide sequence: TGTGCCAGCAGCCAAGAGGTCACCGGGGAGCTGTTTTTT. It codes for CASSQEVTGELFF.

V is TRBV19 and J is TRBJ1-4, with D tentatively TRBD1 (5 bases). Germline CDR1 and CDR2: LNHDA and SQIVND (reference sequence). This CDR3 has 14 residues. The V and J ends lost 3 bases and 1 base respectively, with 6 bases between them. The CDR3 coding sequence is TGTGCCAGTAGTATTACAGGAACTAATGAAAAACTGTTTTTT. It encodes CASSITGTNEKLFF.

The chain recombines TRBV5-1 with TRBJ2-5; 9 nucleotides agree with TRBD2. The CDR3 runs to 15 residues. CDR1 is SGHRS, CDR2 YFSETQ, per germline. Trimming removed 4 bases from V and 4 bases from J; junction bases left unmatched: 8. The chain's CDR3 is CASSAGDSGGETQYF. The DNA for the CDR3 is TGCGCCAGCAGCGCGGGCGATAGCGGGGGAGAGACCCAGTACTTC.

A note on this clone: One junction end disagrees with the germline gene, perhaps due to a read error. The rearrangement links TRBV7-3 to TRBJ2-7, with TRBD2 matching over 8 bases. CDR3 length equals 15 residues. Germline CDR1 is SGHTA and CDR2 is FQGTGA. DNA for the CDR3: TGTGCCAGCAGCTTAAAGCCTAGCGGGTCCTCCGAGCAGTACTTC. It encodes CASSLKPSGSSEQYF.